The clone carrying this T cell receptor (beta chain) was seen repeatedly, ten times or more. TRAV- and TRBV-specific primers primed first-strand cDNA, covering alpha and beta chains. It was with a constant-region primer and a V-primer adapter that TCRs were amplified over approximately 20 PCR cycles. TCRdb redid the calling of the reads with MiXCR, one entry per CDR3 protein. The data show 100,000 or so distinct CDR3 sequences, with 9.4% seen just once and around 0.97% held by the top ten. The data were obtained in a study of low-dose radiotherapy and immunotherapy resistance in tumors. Background on the study: With fractions of 0.5 Gy given every 2 weeks, Cohort 1 accumulated a total of 6.5 Gy. Patients were treated with intravenous nivolumab at 240 mg every two weeks and were also dosed with ipilimumab at 1 mg/kg every six weeks.

Time point specified: before trial treatment. The TCR originated in a male donor with prostate cancer. The material sequenced was PBMCs, taken before treatment.

Here the CDR3 reads CASPQGGGMEYF. The CDR3 region has the DNA TGTGCCAGCCCCCAAGGAGGGGGCATGGAGTACTTC. The V and J genes are TRBV21-1 and TRBJ2-7; TRBD1, the table's D call, lacks a check against the DNA. TRBV21-1 is an annotated pseudogene. The CDR3 runs 12 residues.